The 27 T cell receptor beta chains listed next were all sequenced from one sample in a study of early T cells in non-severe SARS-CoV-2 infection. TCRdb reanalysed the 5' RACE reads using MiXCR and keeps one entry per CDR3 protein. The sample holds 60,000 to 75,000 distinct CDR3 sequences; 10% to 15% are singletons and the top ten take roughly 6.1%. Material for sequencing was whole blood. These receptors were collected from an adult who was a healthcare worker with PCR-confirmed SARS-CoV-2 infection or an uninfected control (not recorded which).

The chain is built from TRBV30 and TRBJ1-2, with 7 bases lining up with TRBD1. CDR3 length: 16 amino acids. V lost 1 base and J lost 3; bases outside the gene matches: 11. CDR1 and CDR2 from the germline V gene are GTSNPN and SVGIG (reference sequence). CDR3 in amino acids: CAWSAPSFTGDYGYTF. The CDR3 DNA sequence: TGTGCCTGGAGTGCCCCGTCCTTTACAGGGGACTATGGCTACACCTTC.

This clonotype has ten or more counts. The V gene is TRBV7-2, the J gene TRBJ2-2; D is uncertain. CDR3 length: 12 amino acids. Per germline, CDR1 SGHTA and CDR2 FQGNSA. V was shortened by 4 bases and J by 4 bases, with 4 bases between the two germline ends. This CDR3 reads CASSSSTGELFF. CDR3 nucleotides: TGTGCCAGCAGCTCATCCACCGGGGAGCTGTTTTTT.

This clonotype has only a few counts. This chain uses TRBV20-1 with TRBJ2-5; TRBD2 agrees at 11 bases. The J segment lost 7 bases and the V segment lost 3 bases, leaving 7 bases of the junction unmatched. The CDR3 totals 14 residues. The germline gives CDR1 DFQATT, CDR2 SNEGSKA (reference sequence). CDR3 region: CSARTSGDRGTQYF. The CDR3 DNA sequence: TGCAGTGCTAGGACTAGCGGGGACCGAGGGACCCAGTACTTC.

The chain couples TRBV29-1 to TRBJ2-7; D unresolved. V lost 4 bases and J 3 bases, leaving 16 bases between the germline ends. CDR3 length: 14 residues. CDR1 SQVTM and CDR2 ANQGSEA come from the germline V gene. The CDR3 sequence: CSVAPFQAIYEQYF. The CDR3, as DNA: TGCAGCGTTGCCCCCTTTCAGGCCATCTACGAGCAGTACTTC.

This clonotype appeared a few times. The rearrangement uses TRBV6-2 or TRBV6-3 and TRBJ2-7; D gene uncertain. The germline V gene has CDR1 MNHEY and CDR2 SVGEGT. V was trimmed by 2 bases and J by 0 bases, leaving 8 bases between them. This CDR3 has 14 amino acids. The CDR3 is CASSYHASSYEQYF. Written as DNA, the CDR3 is TGTGCCAGCAGTTACCATGCTAGCTCCTACGAGCAGTACTTC.

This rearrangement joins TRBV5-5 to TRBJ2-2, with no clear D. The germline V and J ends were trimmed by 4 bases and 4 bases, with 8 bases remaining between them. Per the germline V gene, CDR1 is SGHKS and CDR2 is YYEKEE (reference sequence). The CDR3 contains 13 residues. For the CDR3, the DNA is TGTGCCAGCAGCCTGGGCAGCACCGGGGAGCTGTTTTTT. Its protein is CASSLGSTGELFF.

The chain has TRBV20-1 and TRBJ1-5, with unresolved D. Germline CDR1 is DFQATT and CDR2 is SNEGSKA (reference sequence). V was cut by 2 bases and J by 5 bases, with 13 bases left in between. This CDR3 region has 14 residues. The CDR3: CSARPGPRDQPQHF. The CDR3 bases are TGCAGTGCTAGACCGGGCCCTCGAGATCAGCCCCAGCATTTT.

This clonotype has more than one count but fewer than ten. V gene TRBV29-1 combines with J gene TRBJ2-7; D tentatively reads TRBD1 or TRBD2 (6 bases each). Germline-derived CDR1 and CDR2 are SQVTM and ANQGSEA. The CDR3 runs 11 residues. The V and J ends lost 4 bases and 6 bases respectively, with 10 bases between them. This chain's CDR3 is CSVGRGGEQYF. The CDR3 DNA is TGCAGCGTTGGCAGGGGAGGCGAGCAGTACTTC.

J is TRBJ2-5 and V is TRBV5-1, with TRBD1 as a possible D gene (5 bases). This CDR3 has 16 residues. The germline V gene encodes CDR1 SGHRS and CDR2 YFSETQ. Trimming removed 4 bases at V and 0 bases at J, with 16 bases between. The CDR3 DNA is TGCGCCAGCAGCCGATCCCTGGACACTTACCAAGAGACCCAGTACTTC. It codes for CASSRSLDTYQETQYF. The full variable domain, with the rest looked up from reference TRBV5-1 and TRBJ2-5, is KAGVTQTPRYLIKTRGQQVTLSCSPISGHRSVSWYQQTPGQGLQFLFEYFSETQRNKGNFPGRFSGRQFSNSRSEMNVSTLELGDSALYLCASSRSLDTYQETQYFGPGTRLLVL.

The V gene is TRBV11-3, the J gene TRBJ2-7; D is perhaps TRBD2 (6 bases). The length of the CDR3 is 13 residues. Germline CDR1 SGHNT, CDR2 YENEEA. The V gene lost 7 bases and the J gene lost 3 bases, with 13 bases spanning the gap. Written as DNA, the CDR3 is TGTGCCAGCAACAAAGCGGGCAGCTACGAGCAGTACTTC. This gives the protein CASNKAGSYEQYF.

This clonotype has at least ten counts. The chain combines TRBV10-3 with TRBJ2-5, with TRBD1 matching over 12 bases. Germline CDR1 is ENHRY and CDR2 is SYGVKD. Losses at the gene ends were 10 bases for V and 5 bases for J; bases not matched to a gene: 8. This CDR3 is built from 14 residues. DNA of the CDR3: TGTGCCACCCACGGGACAGGGGGCCGGGAGACCCAGTACTTC. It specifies CATHGTGGRETQYF.

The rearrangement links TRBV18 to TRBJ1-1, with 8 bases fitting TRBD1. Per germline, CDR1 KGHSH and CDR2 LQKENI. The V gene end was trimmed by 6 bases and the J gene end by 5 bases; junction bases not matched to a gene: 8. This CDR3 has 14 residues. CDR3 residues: CASSSDRVGTEAFF. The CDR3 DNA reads TGTGCCAGCTCTTCGGACAGGGTGGGGACTGAAGCTTTCTTT.

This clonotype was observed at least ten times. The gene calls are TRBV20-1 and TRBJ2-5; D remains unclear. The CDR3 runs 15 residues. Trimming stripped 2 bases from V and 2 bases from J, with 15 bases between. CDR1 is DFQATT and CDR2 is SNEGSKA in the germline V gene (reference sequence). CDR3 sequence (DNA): TGCAGTGCTAGACCCGGTAGGAGCGTACAAGAGACCCAGTACTTC. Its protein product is CSARPGRSVQETQYF.

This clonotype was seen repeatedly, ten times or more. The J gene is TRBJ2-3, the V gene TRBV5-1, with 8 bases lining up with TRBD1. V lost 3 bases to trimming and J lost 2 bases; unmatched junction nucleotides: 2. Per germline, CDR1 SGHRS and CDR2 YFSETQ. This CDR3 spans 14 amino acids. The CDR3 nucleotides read TGCGCCAGCAGCTGGACAGGGTTCACAGATACGCAGTATTTT. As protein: CASSWTGFTDTQYF.

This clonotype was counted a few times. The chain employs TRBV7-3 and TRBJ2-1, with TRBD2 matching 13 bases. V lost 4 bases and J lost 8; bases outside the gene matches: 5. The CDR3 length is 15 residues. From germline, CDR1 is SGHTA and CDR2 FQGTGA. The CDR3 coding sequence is TGTGCCAGCAGCTCCGGACTAGCGGGAGCGGATGAGCAGTTCTTC. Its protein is CASSSGLAGADEQFF.

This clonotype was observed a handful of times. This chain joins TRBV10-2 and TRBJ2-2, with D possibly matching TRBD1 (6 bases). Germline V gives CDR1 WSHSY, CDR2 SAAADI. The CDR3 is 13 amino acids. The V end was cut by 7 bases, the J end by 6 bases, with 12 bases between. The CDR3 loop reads CASKTGFAGELFF. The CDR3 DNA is TGCGCCAGCAAGACAGGATTTGCCGGGGAGCTGTTTTTT.

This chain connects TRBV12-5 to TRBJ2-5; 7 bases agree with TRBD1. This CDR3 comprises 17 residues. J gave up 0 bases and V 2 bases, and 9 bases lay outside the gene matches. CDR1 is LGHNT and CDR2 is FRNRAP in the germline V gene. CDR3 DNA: TGTGCTAGTGGTTTGCCCCCGGGACAGACAGACCAAGAGACCCAGTACTTC. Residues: CASGLPPGQTDQETQYF.

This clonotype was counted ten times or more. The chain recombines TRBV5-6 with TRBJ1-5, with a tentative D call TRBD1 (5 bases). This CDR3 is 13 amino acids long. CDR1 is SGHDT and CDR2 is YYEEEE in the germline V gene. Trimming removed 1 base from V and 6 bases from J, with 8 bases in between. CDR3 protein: CASSLKGVQPQHF. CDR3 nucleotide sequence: TGTGCCAGCAGCTTGAAAGGGGTTCAGCCCCAGCATTTT.

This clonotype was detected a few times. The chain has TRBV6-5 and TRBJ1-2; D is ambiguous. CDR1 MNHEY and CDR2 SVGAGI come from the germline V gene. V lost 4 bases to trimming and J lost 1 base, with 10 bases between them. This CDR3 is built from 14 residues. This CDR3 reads CASSSPLSNYGYTF. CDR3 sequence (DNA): TGTGCCAGCAGTTCTCCCCTAAGTAACTATGGCTACACCTTC.

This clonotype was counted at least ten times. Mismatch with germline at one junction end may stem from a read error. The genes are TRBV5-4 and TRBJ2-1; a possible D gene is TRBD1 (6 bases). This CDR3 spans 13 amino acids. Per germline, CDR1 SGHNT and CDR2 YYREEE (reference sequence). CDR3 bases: TGTGCCAGCAGCTTGGAGCCGGGGACACGGTTAGTCTTC. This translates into CASSLEPGTRLVF.

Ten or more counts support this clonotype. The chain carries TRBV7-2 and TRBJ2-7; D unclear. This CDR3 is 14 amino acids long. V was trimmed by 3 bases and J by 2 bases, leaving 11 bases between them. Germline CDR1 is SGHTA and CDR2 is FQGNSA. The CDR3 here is CASSFTDPTYEQYF. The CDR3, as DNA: TGTGCCAGCAGCTTCACAGACCCTACCTACGAGCAGTACTTC. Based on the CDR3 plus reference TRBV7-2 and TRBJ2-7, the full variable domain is GAGVSQSPSNKVTEKGKDVELRCDPISGHTALYWYRQSLGQGLEFLIYFQGNSAPDKSGLPSDRFSAERTGGSVSTLTIQRTQQEDSAVYLCASSFTDPTYEQYFGPGTRLTVT.

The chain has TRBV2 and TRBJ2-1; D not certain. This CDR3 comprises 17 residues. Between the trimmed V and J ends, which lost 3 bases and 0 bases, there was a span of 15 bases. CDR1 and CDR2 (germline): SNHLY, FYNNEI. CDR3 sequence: CASSEGIRVSSYNEQFF. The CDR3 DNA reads TGTGCCAGCAGTGAGGGGATACGGGTGAGCTCCTACAATGAGCAGTTCTTC. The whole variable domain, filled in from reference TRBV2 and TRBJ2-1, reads EPEVTQTPSHQVTQMGQEVILRCVPISNHLYFYWYRQILGQKVEFLVSFYNNEISEKSEIFDDQFSVERPDGSNFTLKIRSTKLEDSAMYFCASSEGIRVSSYNEQFFGPGTRLTVL.

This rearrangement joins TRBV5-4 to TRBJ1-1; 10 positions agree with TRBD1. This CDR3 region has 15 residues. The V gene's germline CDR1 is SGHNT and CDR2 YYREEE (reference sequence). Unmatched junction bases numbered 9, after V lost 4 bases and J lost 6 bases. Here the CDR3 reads CASSRQGAGRAEAFF. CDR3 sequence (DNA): TGTGCCAGCAGCCGACAGGGGGCTGGTCGCGCTGAAGCTTTCTTT. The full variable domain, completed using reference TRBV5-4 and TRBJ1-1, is ETGVTQSPTHLIKTRGQQVTLRCSSQSGHNTVSWYQQALGQGPQFIFQYYREEENGRGNFPPRFSGLQFPNYSSELNVNALELDDSALYLCASSRQGAGRAEAFFGQGTRLTVV.

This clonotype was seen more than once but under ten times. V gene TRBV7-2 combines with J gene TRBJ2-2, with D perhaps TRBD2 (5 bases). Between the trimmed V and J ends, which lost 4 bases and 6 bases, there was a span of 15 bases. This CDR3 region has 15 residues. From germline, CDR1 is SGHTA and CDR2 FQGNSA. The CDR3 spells CASSSQRGDSGELFF. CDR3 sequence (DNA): TGTGCCAGCAGCTCGCAACGGGGAGATTCCGGGGAGCTGTTTTTT.

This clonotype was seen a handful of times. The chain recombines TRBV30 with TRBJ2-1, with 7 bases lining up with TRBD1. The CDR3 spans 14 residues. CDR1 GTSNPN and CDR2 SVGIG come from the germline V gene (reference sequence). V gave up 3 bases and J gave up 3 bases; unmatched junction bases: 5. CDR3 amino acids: CAWRGAGGYNEQFF. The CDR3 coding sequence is TGTGCCTGGAGGGGGGCAGGGGGCTACAATGAGCAGTTCTTC.

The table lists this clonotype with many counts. The CDR3 coding sequence is TGTGCCAGCAGAGAGGGGAACACTGAAGCTTTCTTT. Translating gives CASREGNTEAFF. This rearrangement joins TRBV11-3 to TRBJ1-1, with unresolved D. V was pared by 6 bases and J by 1 base, with 6 bases between. Germline loops: CDR1 SGHNT, CDR2 YENEEA. The CDR3 extends over 12 amino acids.

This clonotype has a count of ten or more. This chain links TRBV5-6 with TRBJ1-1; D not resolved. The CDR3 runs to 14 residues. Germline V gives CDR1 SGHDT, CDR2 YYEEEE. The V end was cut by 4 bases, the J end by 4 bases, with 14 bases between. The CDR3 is CASSPPGVSTEAFF. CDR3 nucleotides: TGTGCCAGCAGCCCACCCGGGGTGAGCACTGAAGCTTTCTTT. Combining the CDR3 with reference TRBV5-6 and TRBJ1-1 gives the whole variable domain DAGVTQSPTHLIKTRGQQVTLRCSPKSGHDTVSWYQQALGQGPQFIFQYYEEEERQRGNFPDRFSGHQFPNYSSELNVNALLLGDSALYLCASSPPGVSTEAFFGQGTRLTVV.